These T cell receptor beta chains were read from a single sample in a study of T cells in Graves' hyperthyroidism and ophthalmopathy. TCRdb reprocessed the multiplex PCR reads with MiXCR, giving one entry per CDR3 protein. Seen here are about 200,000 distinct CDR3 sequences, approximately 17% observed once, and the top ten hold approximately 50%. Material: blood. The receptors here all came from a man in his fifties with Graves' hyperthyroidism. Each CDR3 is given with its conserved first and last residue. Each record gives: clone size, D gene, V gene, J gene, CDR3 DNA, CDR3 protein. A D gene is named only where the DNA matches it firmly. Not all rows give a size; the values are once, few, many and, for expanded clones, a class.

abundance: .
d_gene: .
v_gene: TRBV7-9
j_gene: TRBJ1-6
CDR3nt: TGTGCCAGCAGAGGGGGGGGGGGCAATTCACCCCTCCACTTT
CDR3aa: CASRGGGGNSPLHF

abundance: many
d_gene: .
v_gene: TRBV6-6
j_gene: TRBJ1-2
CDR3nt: TGTGCCAGCAGTTACTCAACTATAGGGGGTACAAGCTATGGCTACACCTTC
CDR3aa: CASSYSTIGGTSYGYTF

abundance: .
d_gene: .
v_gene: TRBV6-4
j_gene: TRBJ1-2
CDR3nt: TGTGCCAGCAGTCCTCAGACCGGTTTTGGCTACACCTTC
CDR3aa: CASSPQTGFGYTF

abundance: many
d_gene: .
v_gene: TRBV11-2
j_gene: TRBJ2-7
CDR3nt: TGTGCCAGCAGCAACCAGACAGGACTCTACGAGCAGTACTTC
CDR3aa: CASSNQTGLYEQYF

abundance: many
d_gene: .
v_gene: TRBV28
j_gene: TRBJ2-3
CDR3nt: TGTGCCAGCAGTTTATGGGGACAAATCACAGATACGCAGTATTTT
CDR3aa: CASSLWGQITDTQYF

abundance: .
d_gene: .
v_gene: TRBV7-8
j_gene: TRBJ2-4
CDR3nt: TGTGCCAGCAGCTTCCGGGACGGACGGAAACTAGCCAAAAACATTCAGTACTTC
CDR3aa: CASSFRDGRKLAKNIQYF

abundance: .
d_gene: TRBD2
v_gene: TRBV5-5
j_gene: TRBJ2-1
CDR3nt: TGTGCCAGCAGCTCCGGACTAGCGGGAATCAATGAGCAGTTCTTC
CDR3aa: CASSSGLAGINEQFF

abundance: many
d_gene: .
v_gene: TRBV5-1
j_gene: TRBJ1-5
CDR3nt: TGCGCCAGCAGCTTGGATGGGGGAGCCAATCAGCCCCAGCATTTT
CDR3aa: CASSLDGGANQPQHF

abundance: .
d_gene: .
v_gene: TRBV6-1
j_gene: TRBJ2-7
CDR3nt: TGTGCCACCAACACCGGGGAGCAGTACTTC
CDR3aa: CATNTGEQYF

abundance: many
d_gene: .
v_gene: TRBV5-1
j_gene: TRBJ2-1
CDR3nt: TGCGCCAGCAGCAGGGACTACAATGAGCAGTTCTTC
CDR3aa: CASSRDYNEQFF